This T cell receptor (beta chain) was captured by sequencing in a study of blood T cell repertoires in COVID-19. The repertoire was sequenced with immunoSEQ multiplex PCR; TCRdb's copy has only in-frame clones and lacks some. This table has fewer than 85,000 clones, more than 80% appearing once. Comments on this clone: The junction differs from germline at one of its ends, possibly a read error.

From germline, CDR1 is MNHNY and CDR2 SVGAGI (reference sequence). This CDR3 comprises 16 residues. This chain links TRBV6-6 with TRBJ2-2, with D perhaps TRBD2 (6 bases). Sequencing used peripheral blood. The TCR sequence derives from an elderly man with acute or convalescent COVID-19. This chain's CDR3 is CASSNSLASNTGELFF. The DNA for the CDR3 is TGTGCCAGCAGTAACTCACTAGCTTCGAACACCGGGGAGCTGTTTTTT.